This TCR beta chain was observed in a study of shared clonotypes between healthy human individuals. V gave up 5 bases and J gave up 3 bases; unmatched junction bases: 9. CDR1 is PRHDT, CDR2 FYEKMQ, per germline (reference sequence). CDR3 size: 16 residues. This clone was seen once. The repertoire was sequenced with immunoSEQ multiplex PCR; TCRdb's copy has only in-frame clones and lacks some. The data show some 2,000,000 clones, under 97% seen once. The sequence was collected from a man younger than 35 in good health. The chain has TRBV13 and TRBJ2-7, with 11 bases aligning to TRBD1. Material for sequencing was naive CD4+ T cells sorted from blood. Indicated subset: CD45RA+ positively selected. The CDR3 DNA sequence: TGTGCCAGCAGCCCTCTTCCCGGGACAGGGGGCTACGAGCAGTACTTC. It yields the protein CASSPLPGTGGYEQYF.